Given below is one T cell receptor (beta chain) in context. This sample stems from a study of blood T cell repertoires in COVID-19. There are 18 residues in the CDR3. Trimming took 2 bases from V and 0 from J; bases not matched to a gene: 7. CDR1 is KGHSH and CDR2 is LQKENI in the germline V gene. Only in-frame clones appear in the TCRdb table, and some are missing; sequencing was by immunoSEQ multiplex PCR. The data contain 30,000 to 40,000 clones, roughly three quarters of them seen just once; the ten biggest clones take up 16%. The V gene is TRBV18, the J gene TRBJ2-1, with 10 bases identical to TRBD2. What was sequenced was peripheral blood. The receptor comes from a human donor in a cohort sampled during active COVID-19. CDR3 in amino acids: CASSPGLAAISSYNEQFF. In DNA form, the CDR3 reads TGTGCCAGCTCACCAGGACTAGCGGCAATAAGCTCCTACAATGAGCAGTTCTTC.